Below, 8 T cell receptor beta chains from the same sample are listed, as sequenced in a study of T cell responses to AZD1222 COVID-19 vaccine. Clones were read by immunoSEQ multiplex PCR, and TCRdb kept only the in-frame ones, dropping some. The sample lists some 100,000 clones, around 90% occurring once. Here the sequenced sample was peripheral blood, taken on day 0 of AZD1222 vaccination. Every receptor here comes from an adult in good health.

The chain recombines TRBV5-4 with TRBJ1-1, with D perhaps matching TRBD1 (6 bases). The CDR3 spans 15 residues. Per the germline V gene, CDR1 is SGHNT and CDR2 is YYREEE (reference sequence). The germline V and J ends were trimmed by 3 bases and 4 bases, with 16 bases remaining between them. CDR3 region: CASSSTSTGSTEAFF. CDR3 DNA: TGTGCCAGCAGCTCTACTAGCACAGGGAGCACTGAAGCTTTCTTT.

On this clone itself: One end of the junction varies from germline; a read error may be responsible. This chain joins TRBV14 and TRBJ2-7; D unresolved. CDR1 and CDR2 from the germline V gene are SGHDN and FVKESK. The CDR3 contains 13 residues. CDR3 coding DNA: TGTGCCAGCAGCCCCCTAGACGCCGGTGAAAACGTCTTC. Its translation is CASSPLDAGENVF.

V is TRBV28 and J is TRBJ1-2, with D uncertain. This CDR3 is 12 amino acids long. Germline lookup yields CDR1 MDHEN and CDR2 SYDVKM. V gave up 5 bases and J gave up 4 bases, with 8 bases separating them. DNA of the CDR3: TGTGCCAGCAGTCCTACAGTCTATGGCTACACCTTC. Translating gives CASSPTVYGYTF.

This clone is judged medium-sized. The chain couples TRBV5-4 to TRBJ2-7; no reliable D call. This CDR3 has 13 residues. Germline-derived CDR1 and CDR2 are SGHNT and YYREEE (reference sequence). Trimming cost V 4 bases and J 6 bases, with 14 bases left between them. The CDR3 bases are TGTGCCAGCAGCGGGCTCGCGAGAGGCGAGCAGTACTTC. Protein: CASSGLARGEQYF.

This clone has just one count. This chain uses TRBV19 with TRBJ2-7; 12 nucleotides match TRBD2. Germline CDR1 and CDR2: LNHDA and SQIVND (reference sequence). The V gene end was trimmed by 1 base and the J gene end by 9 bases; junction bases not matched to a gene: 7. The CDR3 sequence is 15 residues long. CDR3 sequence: CASSIGLAGDTVQYF. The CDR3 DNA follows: TGTGCCAGTAGTATAGGACTAGCGGGAGATACAGTGCAGTACTTC.

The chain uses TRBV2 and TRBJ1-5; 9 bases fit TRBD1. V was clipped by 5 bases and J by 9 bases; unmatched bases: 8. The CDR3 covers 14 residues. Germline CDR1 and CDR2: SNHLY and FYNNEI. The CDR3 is CASSWTGDGGPQHF. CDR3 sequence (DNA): TGTGCCAGCAGTTGGACAGGGGATGGTGGGCCCCAGCATTTT.

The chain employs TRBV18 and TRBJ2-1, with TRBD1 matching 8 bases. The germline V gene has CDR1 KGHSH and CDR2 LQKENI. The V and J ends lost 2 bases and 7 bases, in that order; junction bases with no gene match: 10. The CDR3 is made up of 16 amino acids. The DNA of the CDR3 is TGTGCCAGCTCACCAGCCGGGACAGGACCTTGGAATGAGCAGTTCTTC. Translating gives CASSPAGTGPWNEQFF.

The CDR3 here is CASTLDRGHEQYF. For the CDR3, the DNA is TGTGCCAGCACCCTGGACAGGGGGCACGAGCAGTACTTC. V and J are TRBV21-1 and TRBJ2-7; the table calls TRBD1, which could not be checked here. TRBV21-1 is described as a pseudogene. This CDR3 spans 13 amino acids.